This TCR beta chain was sequenced in a study of CD8 T cells in Susac syndrome. The authors reverse transcribed roughly 0.5 to 1 ug RNA with random hexamers. It was immunoSEQ multiplex PCR that amplified TCR beta CDR3 across 54 Vbeta and 13 Jbeta. TCRdb analysed the immunoSEQ multiplex PCR reads with MiXCR anew, one entry per CDR3 protein. This sample has about 140,000 distinct CDR3 sequences, with about 95% found just once. TEMRA cells were FACS-enriched, and CD8+ and CD4+ T cells were isolated negatively. Comment on this clonotype: Its target is unknown.

General study findings and limits: Among people with Susac, CD8+ clonal expansion was greatest in TEMRA cells and active patients.

This CDR3 is 14 amino acids long. Germline CDR1 SQVTM, CDR2 ANQGSEA. V gave up 2 bases and J gave up 4 bases, with 15 bases separating them. Sequenced: CD8+ T cells from PBMCs. The source is a human donor with Susac syndrome. This sequence joins TRBV29-1 and TRBJ2-7, with no clear D. CDR3 DNA: TGCAGCGTTGAACTCCGAGATTCACCATACGAGCAGTACTTC. Translation gives CSVELRDSPYEQYF.